This entry describes one T cell receptor beta chain. The antigen is not known. This entry comes from a study of shared clonotypes between healthy human individuals. Study conclusions and caveats: Rarefaction showed sorted-subset sequencing was incomplete despite large depth.

An assay was performed, and its level was deep. Sequenced by immunoSEQ multiplex PCR; TCRdb stores in-frame clones only, minus some. The data contain about 2.4 million clones, more than 80% of them singletons. The clonotype originates from a man younger than 35 in good health. Source material: naive CD4+ T cells sorted from blood. The subset denotes: CD45RA+ positively selected.

This CDR3 is CASSSDGGLGGIVETQYF. CDR3 DNA sequence: TGTGCCAGCAGCTCCGACGGTGGCCTAGGGGGTATCGTTGAGACCCAGTACTTC. The genes are TRBV7-2 and TRBJ2-5; D may be TRBD1 (6 bases). Deletions cut 4 bases from V and 5 bases from J, with 26 bases between. The germline V gene encodes CDR1 SGHTA and CDR2 FQGNSA. The CDR3 length is 18 residues.